This paragraph covers one T cell receptor beta chain sequence. Treatment reported: 19 received Ad26.COV2.S at low or high dose, single or two shots; several received placebo; per-sample allocation not given. Sampling took place 63 days after the first vaccine or placebo injection. The germline V gene has CDR1 SGDLS and CDR2 YYNGEE. The CDR3 covers 14 residues. With 0 bases removed from V and 0 bases from J, the gap between germline ends came to 7 bases. The record originates from a study of Ad26.COV2.S vaccination and SARS-CoV-2 variants. On the study more broadly: The donor belonged to the COV1001 Ad26.COV2.S trial arm. Ad26.COV2.S shots went into the muscle once or twice, 56 days apart.

The repertoire was sequenced with immunoSEQ multiplex PCR; TCRdb's copy has only in-frame clones and lacks some. The sample includes hundreds of thousands of clones, 80% to 90% of them seen just once. The source of this sequence is a person between 18 and 60 years old who received the Ad26.COV2.S COVID-19 vaccine or a placebo. V gene TRBV9 combines with J gene TRBJ2-7; TRBD1 or TRBD2 may be the D gene (5 bases each). Sample: peripheral blood, taken in a trial of Ad26.COV2.S vaccine versus placebo. CDR3 sequence reads: CASSVEGSSYEQYF. DNA of the CDR3: TGTGCCAGCAGCGTAGAGGGGAGCTCCTACGAGCAGTACTTC.